Listed below are T cell receptor beta chains from one sample, sequenced in a study of blood T cell repertoires in COVID-19. Clones were read by immunoSEQ multiplex PCR, and TCRdb kept only the in-frame ones, dropping some. The sample carries about 260,000 clones, around 87% recorded once. Sequencing was carried out using PBMCs or T cells enriched from blood (not recorded which). The source is a woman younger than 35 who had recovered from COVID-19. CDR3s include the opening cysteine and the closing phenylalanine or tryptophan. Each record gives: V gene, D gene, clone size, J gene, CDR3 DNA, CDR3 protein. A D gene is named only where the DNA matches it firmly. The size entry is marked missing in some rows and otherwise reads once, few, many or a size class.

V: TRBV15
D: .
size: .
J: TRBJ1-5
DNA: TGTGCCACCAGCAGAGTTGACAGGTACAATCAGCCCCAGCATTTT
CDR3: CATSRVDRYNQPQHF

V: TRBV5-1
D: TRBD2
size: .
J: TRBJ2-1
DNA: TGCGCCAGCAGCTTGTCTTCCCAGCGGGGGGCCTACAATGAGCAGTTCTTC
CDR3: CASSLSSQRGAYNEQFF

V: TRBV6-2/TRBV6-3
D: TRBD1
size: .
J: TRBJ2-3
DNA: TGTGCCAGCAGTTACGGGGACAGGGACACAGATACGCAGTATTTT
CDR3: CASSYGDRDTDTQYF

V: TRBV27
D: TRBD1
size: .
J: TRBJ1-2
DNA: TGTGCCAGCAGCTATGGACAGGGAGATGGCTACACCTTC
CDR3: CASSYGQGDGYTF

V: TRBV28
D: TRBD1
size: .
J: TRBJ1-3
DNA: TGTGCCAGCAGTTCGCAGGGGGCAGGGGGAAACACCATATATTTT
CDR3: CASSSQGAGGNTIYF

V: TRBV10-3
D: TRBD1
size: .
J: TRBJ1-2
DNA: TGTGCCATCACCCCCGGACAGGACACCCTTAACTATGGCTACACCTTC
CDR3: CAITPGQDTLNYGYTF

V: TRBV28
D: TRBD1
size: .
J: TRBJ2-7
DNA: TGTGCCAGCAGCGCGACAGGGGCAGGCAGCAAAGCCTACGAGCAGTACTTC
CDR3: CASSATGAGSKAYEQYF

V: TRBV24-1
D: TRBD1
size: .
J: TRBJ2-7
DNA: TGTGCCACCAGTGAAAGACAGGGTAGCGAGCAGTACTTC
CDR3: CATSERQGSEQYF

V: TRBV25-1
D: .
size: once
J: TRBJ1-3
DNA: TGTGCCTGGAAGGGACTGTTGGACTCTGGAAACACCATATATTTT
CDR3: CAWKGLLDSGNTIYF

V: TRBV27
D: .
size: .
J: TRBJ2-2
DNA: TGTGCCAGCAGTTCGGGCGGGGAGCTGTTTTTT
CDR3: CASSSGGELFF

V: TRBV2
D: .
size: .
J: TRBJ1-1
DNA: TGTGCCAGCAGTGGTCAGCGGGACACTGAAGCTTTCTTT
CDR3: CASSGQRDTEAFF

V: TRBV3-1/TRBV3-2
D: .
size: .
J: TRBJ2-3
DNA: TGTGCCAGCAGCCAACAGACTCCAGCCGGCGCAGATACGCAGTATTTT
CDR3: CASSQQTPAGADTQYF

V: TRBV5-6
D: TRBD1
size: .
J: TRBJ1-5
DNA: TGTGCCAGCAGCTGGACAGGGGACAATCAGCCCCAGCATTTT
CDR3: CASSWTGDNQPQHF

V: TRBV6-5
D: .
size: .
J: TRBJ1-2
DNA: TGTGCCAGCAGTCCCCTGTTGTCCTATGGCTACACCTTC
CDR3: CASSPLLSYGYTF

V: TRBV19
D: .
size: .
J: TRBJ2-1
DNA: TGTGCCAGTAGTATGGGCGCGGGGACGGGCAATGAGCAGTTCTTC
CDR3: CASSMGAGTGNEQFF

V: TRBV7-9
D: TRBD1
size: .
J: TRBJ1-4
DNA: TGTGCCAGCAGCTGGGACAGGGGGGAGGATGAAAAACTGTTTTTT
CDR3: CASSWDRGEDEKLFF

V: TRBV5-6
D: TRBD1
size: .
J: TRBJ1-2
DNA: TGTGCCAGCAGCTTTATGACAGGGGGCTTCTATGGCTACACCTTC
CDR3: CASSFMTGGFYGYTF

V: TRBV18
D: .
size: .
J: TRBJ1-2
DNA: TGTGCCAGCTCACCGGGACAAAACTATGGCTACACCTTC
CDR3: CASSPGQNYGYTF

V: TRBV10-3
D: .
size: .
J: TRBJ1-6
DNA: TGTGCCTCCCAATTGGGGGGGGGTGGTTCACCCCTCCACTTT
CDR3: CASQLGGGGSPLHF

V: TRBV5-6
D: .
size: once
J: TRBJ2-5
DNA: TGTGCCAGCAGCTTGGGACCGACTGTAAAAGAGACCCAGTACTTC
CDR3: CASSLGPTVKETQYF

V: TRBV4-2
D: .
size: .
J: TRBJ2-1
DNA: TGTGCCAGCAGCCCCGGTGGCCAGGGATCCTACAATGAGCAGTTCTTC
CDR3: CASSPGGQGSYNEQFF

V: TRBV12-3/TRBV12-4
D: .
size: .
J: TRBJ1-1
DNA: TGTGCCAGCAGTCCCACACCGAACACTGAAGCTTTCTTT
CDR3: CASSPTPNTEAFF

V: TRBV7-9
D: .
size: once
J: TRBJ1-1
DNA: TGTGCCAGCAGCTTTGGGCCAACGAGAACCACTGAAGCTTTCTTT
CDR3: CASSFGPTRTTEAFF

V: TRBV10-3
D: TRBD1
size: .
J: TRBJ1-1
DNA: TGTGCCATCAAGCAGGGGGAAGGCACTGAAGCTTTCTTT
CDR3: CAIKQGEGTEAFF

V: TRBV6-5
D: TRBD2
size: .
J: TRBJ2-7
DNA: TGTGCCAGCAGTCAGCGGGGGGCCTACGAGCAGTACTTC
CDR3: CASSQRGAYEQYF

V: TRBV19
D: .
size: .
J: TRBJ1-3
DNA: TGTGCCAGTAGTATTAGCGCCAAAGGAGGAAACACCATATATTTT
CDR3: CASSISAKGGNTIYF

V: TRBV11-2
D: .
size: .
J: TRBJ1-6
DNA: TGTGCCAGCAGCTTTTTAGGGGATCACTCACCCCTCCACTTT
CDR3: CASSFLGDHSPLHF

V: TRBV7-6
D: TRBD1
size: .
J: TRBJ1-6
DNA: TGTGCCAGCAGCCGCACAGGGGGGAGCTCACCCCTCCACTTT
CDR3: CASSRTGGSSPLHF

V: TRBV6-5
D: TRBD2
size: .
J: TRBJ2-1
DNA: TGTGCCAGCAGTTCGAGACGGGGGGGCCGGGGCAATGAGCAGTTCTTC
CDR3: CASSSRRGGRGNEQFF

V: TRBV12-3/TRBV12-4
D: TRBD1
size: .
J: TRBJ1-2
DNA: TGTGCCAGCAGGGGGACAGGGGTTCCTGGCTACACCTTC
CDR3: CASRGTGVPGYTF

V: TRBV7-9
D: TRBD1
size: .
J: TRBJ1-2
DNA: TGTGCCAGCAGCTTAGAGGGACAGGGTTTGGATGGCTACACCTTC
CDR3: CASSLEGQGLDGYTF

V: TRBV5-4
D: TRBD1
size: .
J: TRBJ1-1
DNA: TGTGCCAGCAGCTGGACAGGGAGCACTGAAGCTTTCTTT
CDR3: CASSWTGSTEAFF

V: TRBV27
D: .
size: once
J: TRBJ1-5
DNA: TGTGCCAGCAGTCCCACGGGTGGCAATCAGCCCCAGCATTTT
CDR3: CASSPTGGNQPQHF

V: TRBV5-1
D: .
size: .
J: TRBJ1-1
DNA: TGCGCCAGCAGCTTGGGCCAGGGAGGTGATGAAGCTTTCTTT
CDR3: CASSLGQGGDEAFF

V: TRBV28
D: TRBD1
size: .
J: TRBJ1-1
DNA: TGTGCCAGCAGTGCGGGACAGGGGAGAGGGAACACTGAAGCTTTCTTT
CDR3: CASSAGQGRGNTEAFF

V: TRBV6-5
D: .
size: .
J: TRBJ2-3
DNA: TGTGCCAGCTTATCAGATACGCAGTATTTT
CDR3: CASLSDTQYF

V: TRBV7-2
D: .
size: .
J: TRBJ1-1
DNA: TGTGCCAGCAGCTTATATGGGGGCATGAACACTGAAGCTTTCTTT
CDR3: CASSLYGGMNTEAFF

V: TRBV28
D: TRBD1
size: .
J: TRBJ1-4
DNA: TGTGCCAGCAGTCCCCCCGGGACAGGGGCTAGGGAAAAACTGTTTTTT
CDR3: CASSPPGTGAREKLFF

V: TRBV9
D: .
size: .
J: TRBJ1-3
DNA: TGTGCCAGCAGCGTAAGCGGGAACACCATATATTTT
CDR3: CASSVSGNTIYF